Given below is one T cell receptor beta chain in context. Antigen: not known. The data are from a study of spatial heterogeneity in lung cancer. Across the whole study: The donors were more than 70 patients with non-small cell lung cancer that was early-stage and untreated. Follow-up PBMC specimens underwent sequencing when available; their median timing was around 2 years after resection. General study results and limits: Detection of ubiquitous tumor TCRs in blood was higher at resection than follow-up.

Time point given: blood at routine non-recurrence follow-up after resection. Unsorted whole RNA from tumor, nontumor lung or frozen PBMC underwent sequencing. Germline CDR1 MNHEY, CDR2 SMNVEV (reference sequence). The CDR3 is 13 residues long. Trimming cost V 6 bases and J 7 bases; bases outside gene matches: 7. TCRdb analysed the 5' RACE reads with MiXCR anew, one entry per CDR3 protein. The sample has about 120,000 distinct CDR3 sequences, 12% seen once; the top ten hold approximately 16%. The source was PBMCs, collected at follow-up. The origin of this receptor is a male donor with early-stage non-small cell lung cancer. The rearrangement uses TRBV27 and TRBJ2-7; TRBD1 aligns across 9 bases. Written as DNA, the CDR3 is TGTGCCAGCAGCGGACAGGGGCGAGGTGAGCAGTACTTC. It codes for CASSGQGRGEQYF.